This passage covers 27 T cell receptor beta chains from one sample sequenced in a study of T cell responses to AZD1222 COVID-19 vaccine. Assay used: immunoSEQ multiplex PCR; TCRdb lists only in-frame clones, some missing. Seen here are about 130,000 clones, roughly 90% observed once, and the top ten hold 0.9% to 1.2%. Specimen: peripheral blood, collected 28 days after the second AZD1222 dose. The receptors shown here come from an adult who received the AZD1222 COVID-19 vaccine.

V and J are TRBV30 and TRBJ1-2; weak D call: TRBD1 (5 bases). The length of the CDR3 is 14 residues. V was shortened by 7 bases and J by 2 bases, with 17 bases between the two germline ends. Germline CDR1 reads GTSNPN; CDR2 reads SVGIG (reference sequence). CDR3 coding DNA: TGTGCCTCCCATCGACGAGGGGTAAACTATGGCTACACCTTC. This gives the protein CASHRRGVNYGYTF.

This clone came up a few times. The V gene is TRBV12-3 or TRBV12-4, the J gene TRBJ2-5, with D possibly TRBD2 on 6 matching bases. Trimming pared 8 bases from V and 3 bases from J, leaving 13 bases between. The CDR3 sequence is 13 residues long. This CDR3 reads CASSEGLEETQYF. The CDR3 nucleotides are TGTGCCAGCTCCGAGGGACTGGAAGAGACCCAGTACTTC.

This rearrangement joins TRBV9 to TRBJ1-1; D is uncertain. CDR1 and CDR2 from the germline V gene are SGDLS and YYNGEE. The V end was cut by 1 base, the J end by 1 base, with 8 bases between. The CDR3 is made up of 14 amino acids. CDR3 DNA: TGTGCCAGCAGCGTAACAAGTAGGAACACTGAAGCTTTCTTT. It encodes CASSVTSRNTEAFF.

V and J are TRBV7-8 and TRBJ1-2; D uncertain. This CDR3 has 13 amino acids. The germline V and J ends were trimmed by 5 bases and 5 bases, with 12 bases remaining between them. The germline CDR1 and CDR2 sequences are SGHVS and FQNEAQ. CDR3 amino acids: CASSRVSLYGYTF. CDR3 coding DNA: TGTGCCAGCAGCCGGGTCAGCTTATATGGCTACACCTTC.

The chain has TRBV3-1 (or the pseudogene TRBV3-2) and TRBJ1-1; D is undetermined. The CDR3 extends over 12 amino acids. V shed 0 bases and J shed 7 bases, with 6 bases lying between them. The germline CDR1 and CDR2 sequences are LGHDT and YNNKEL (reference sequence). Written as DNA, the CDR3 is TGTGCCAGCAGCCAAGAGGCGAATGAAGCTTTCTTT. Its protein is CASSQEANEAFF.

V usage is TRBV7-6 and J usage is TRBJ1-4, with 8 positions matching TRBD1. Per germline, CDR1 SGHVS and CDR2 FNYEAQ. V lost 2 bases, J lost 8 bases, and 19 bases stayed unmatched. The CDR3 has 19 residues. CDR3 loop: CASSLPLRPTGTGGEKLFF. The CDR3 nucleotides are TGTGCCAGCAGCTTACCCTTGAGGCCGACAGGGACAGGTGGGGAAAAACTGTTTTTT.

The rearrangement links TRBV6-5 to TRBJ2-2, with 7 bases that match TRBD2. The CDR3 is 15 amino acids. V lost 2 bases to trimming and J lost 7 bases; unmatched junction nucleotides: 7. Germline V gene data show CDR1 as MNHEY and CDR2 as SVGAGI. CDR3 coding DNA: TGTGCCAGCAGTTACGGACTAGATAGGGGCGGGGAGCTGTTTTTT. The encoded protein is CASSYGLDRGGELFF.

V and J are TRBV27 and TRBJ1-2; a possible D gene is TRBD1 (5 bases). The ends were cut back, 5 bases at V and 3 bases at J, with 16 bases in the middle. The germline gives CDR1 MNHEY, CDR2 SMNVEV (reference sequence). This CDR3 comprises 15 residues. CDR3 DNA: TGTGCCAGCAGTCTCCGGGACGGCTTGCACTATGGCTACACCTTC. This codes for CASSLRDGLHYGYTF.

This clone was seen only a few times. V gene TRBV6-5 combines with J gene TRBJ2-7; 11 nucleotides match TRBD1. Per germline, CDR1 MNHEY and CDR2 SVGAGI. The CDR3 is made up of 14 amino acids. The trim removed 9 bases at V and 6 bases at J, leaving 10 bases unmatched. CDR3 residues: CASRTGQGAVEQYF. Written as DNA, the CDR3 is TGTGCCAGTCGTACCGGACAGGGGGCGGTCGAGCAGTACTTC.

This clone was recorded only once. The rearrangement links TRBV15 to TRBJ1-1; D is ambiguous. From germline, CDR1 is LNHNV and CDR2 YYDKDF (reference sequence). The ends were cut back, 2 bases at V and 1 base at J, with 2 bases in the middle. This CDR3 region has 12 residues. The CDR3 reads CATSRQNTEAFF. The CDR3 region has the DNA TGTGCCACCAGCAGACAGAACACTGAAGCTTTCTTT. The whole variable domain, filled in from reference TRBV15 and TRBJ1-1, reads DAMVIQNPRYQVTQFGKPVTLSCSQTLNHNVMYWYQQKSSQAPKLLFHYYDKDFNNEADTPDNFQSRRPNTSFCFLDIRSPGLGDTAMYLCATSRQNTEAFFGQGTRLTVV.

The chain recombines TRBV6-1 with TRBJ2-5; TRBD2 agrees at 12 bases. Trimming cost V 2 bases and J 2 bases; bases outside gene matches: 0. Germline V gives CDR1 MNHNS, CDR2 SASEGT. The CDR3 runs 15 residues. Here the CDR3 DNA reads TGTGCCAGCAGTGAACTAGCGGGAGGGCAAGAGACCCAGTACTTC. This encodes CASSELAGGQETQYF.

The chain joins TRBV5-4 to TRBJ1-5; D gene unclear. The germline CDR1 and CDR2 sequences are SGHNT and YYREEE (reference sequence). CDR3 length equals 16 residues. Trimming removed 0 bases from V and 0 bases from J, with 10 bases in between. This CDR3 reads CASSLGGSHSNQPQHF. The CDR3 nucleotides read TGTGCCAGCAGCTTGGGGGGTAGCCATAGCAATCAGCCCCAGCATTTT.

The chain joins TRBV5-1 to TRBJ2-7; 10 bases line up with TRBD2. Germline CDR1 and CDR2: SGHRS and YFSETQ. CDR3 size: 14 residues. V lost 4 bases, J lost 5 bases, and 6 bases stayed unmatched. The CDR3 spells CASSVSGRIHEQYF. The CDR3 nucleotides read TGCGCCAGCAGCGTTAGCGGGAGGATCCACGAGCAGTACTTC.

This clone was picked up a small number of times. The genes are TRBV19 and TRBJ1-1, with D possibly TRBD1 on 5 matching bases. The CDR3 covers 15 residues. Trimming shortened V by 5 bases and J by 11 bases, and 24 bases separated the two germline ends. CDR1 LNHDA and CDR2 SQIVND come from the germline V gene (reference sequence). CDR3 nucleotide sequence: TGTGCCAGTAGTGAACCGGGACTAAAACAAATAGGCGCTTTCTTT. Translated: CASSEPGLKQIGAFF. The variable domain in full, with the rest retrieved from reference TRBV19 and TRBJ1-1, is DGGITQSPKYLFRKEGQNVTLSCEQNLNHDAMYWYRQDPGQGLRLIYYSQIVNDFQKGDIAEGYSVSREKKESFPLTVTSAQKNPTAFYLCASSEPGLKQIGAFFGQGTRLTVV.

The V gene is TRBV18, the J gene TRBJ2-2, with 10 bases fitting TRBD2. The CDR3 length is 15 residues. Trimming removed 4 bases from V and 6 bases from J; junction bases left unmatched: 5. The germline gives CDR1 KGHSH, CDR2 LQKENI. The CDR3 DNA reads TGTGCCAGCTCACTGGGACTAGCGTCGGCCGGGGAGCTGTTTTTT. Residues: CASSLGLASAGELFF.

V is TRBV11-2 and J is TRBJ2-5, with 8 positions matching TRBD1. V gave up 5 bases and J gave up 7 bases; unmatched junction bases: 18. This CDR3 comprises 17 residues. Germline CDR1 and CDR2: SGHAT and FQNNGV. The chain's CDR3 is CASSPLGPSGGAGTQYF. The CDR3 nucleotides read TGTGCCAGCAGCCCCCTCGGTCCCTCAGGGGGCGCGGGGACCCAGTACTTC.

The chain combines TRBV4-2 with TRBJ2-2; maybe TRBD1 (6 bases). The ends were cut back, 4 bases at V and 0 bases at J, with 24 bases in the middle. Germline V gene sequence: CDR1 LGHNA, CDR2 YNFKEQ. The CDR3 has 20 amino acids. The CDR3 region is CASSPNRRDNLFTNTGELFF. In DNA form, the CDR3 reads TGTGCCAGCAGCCCGAACCGTAGGGACAACCTCTTTACGAACACCGGGGAGCTGTTTTTT.

The chain joins TRBV30 to TRBJ1-1; D not certain. The CDR3 has 13 residues. Germline V gene data show CDR1 as GTSNPN and CDR2 as SVGIG (reference sequence). Trimming pared 0 bases from V and 2 bases from J, leaving 7 bases between. CDR3: CAWSVQTNTEAFF. CDR3 sequence (DNA): TGTGCCTGGAGTGTACAGACAAACACTGAAGCTTTCTTT.

This chain uses TRBV9 with TRBJ1-1; D is undetermined. Trimming stripped 0 bases from V and 8 bases from J, with 11 bases between. This CDR3 has 13 amino acids. The germline CDR1 and CDR2 sequences are SGDLS and YYNGEE. This chain's CDR3 is CASSVGRFGEAFF. The CDR3 DNA sequence: TGTGCCAGCAGCGTAGGCAGGTTCGGGGAAGCTTTCTTT.

This clone has only one observation. The chain couples TRBV7-9 to TRBJ1-2; TRBD1 might be the D (6 bases). With 5 bases removed from V and 1 base from J, the gap between germline ends came to 20 bases. CDR1 and CDR2 from the germline V gene are SEHNR and FQNEAQ (reference sequence). CDR3 length: 17 amino acids. DNA of the CDR3: TGTGCCAGCAGCCGACGAGGGGGTCTGGGTTATAACTATGGCTACACCTTC. This codes for CASSRRGGLGYNYGYTF.

The chain recombines TRBV10-3 with TRBJ2-1; D tentatively fits TRBD1 or TRBD2 (6 bases each). The germline V gene encodes CDR1 ENHRY and CDR2 SYGVKD. Trimming took off 2 bases at V and 11 bases at J, with 16 bases between the two ends. The length of the CDR3 is 14 residues. The CDR3 DNA reads TGTGCCATCAGTGAGAGGGGGGCCGCCAAGAAGCAGTTCTTC. Its translation is CAISERGAAKKQFF.

The chain's CDR3 is CASSRTGWVSTDTQYF. In nucleotides, the CDR3 is TGTGCCAGCAGTAGGACAGGGTGGGTTTCGACAGATACGCAGTATTTT. The V call is TRBV28, the J call TRBJ2-3, with TRBD1 identical over 8 bases. CDR3 length: 16 residues. Germline CDR1 is MDHEN and CDR2 is SYDVKM. Unmatched junction bases numbered 10, after V lost 5 bases and J lost 3 bases.

This chain joins TRBV5-1 and TRBJ1-6; D remains unclear. The V and J ends lost 1 base and 3 bases respectively, with 8 bases between them. The CDR3 has 15 residues. Germline V gene lookup returns CDR1 SGHRS and CDR2 YFSETQ. CDR3: CASSLFTDYNSPLHF. As DNA, the CDR3 is TGCGCCAGCAGCTTGTTCACAGACTATAATTCACCCCTCCACTTT.

V is TRBV5-1 and J is TRBJ2-7; 7 bases match TRBD1. J lost 2 bases, V lost 4 bases, and 6 bases had no gene match. CDR3 size: 14 residues. Per the germline V gene, CDR1 is SGHRS and CDR2 is YFSETQ. For the CDR3, the DNA is TGCGCCAGCAGCCAAGGGGGCTGGACCTACGAGCAGTACTTC. It specifies CASSQGGWTYEQYF.

The V call is TRBV5-1, the J call TRBJ1-1; D is possibly TRBD1 (6 bases). The ends were cut back, 0 bases at V and 4 bases at J, with 13 bases in the middle. CDR3 size: 15 residues. Germline lookup yields CDR1 SGHRS and CDR2 YFSETQ. The DNA of the CDR3 is TGCGCCAGCAGCTTGGCGCTTCAGGGGAGCACTGAAGCTTTCTTT. This encodes CASSLALQGSTEAFF.

The genes are TRBV9 and TRBJ1-2; 7 bases align to TRBD1. This CDR3 is built from 15 residues. V lost 0 bases and J lost 4; bases outside the gene matches: 6. In germline, CDR1 is SGDLS, CDR2 YYNGEE. This CDR3 reads CASSVAPAGGYGYTF. CDR3 bases: TGTGCCAGCAGCGTAGCCCCTGCAGGGGGCTATGGCTACACCTTC.

The chain combines TRBV12-5 with TRBJ1-4; 7 bases fit TRBD1. The CDR3 is made up of 16 amino acids. CDR1 and CDR2 from the germline V gene are LGHNT and FRNRAP. Losses at the gene ends were 1 base for V and 5 bases for J; bases not matched to a gene: 7. The DNA for the CDR3 is TGTGCTAGTGGTTTGGATAGGGGGCCTTCGAATGAAAAACTGTTTTTT. This encodes CASGLDRGPSNEKLFF.